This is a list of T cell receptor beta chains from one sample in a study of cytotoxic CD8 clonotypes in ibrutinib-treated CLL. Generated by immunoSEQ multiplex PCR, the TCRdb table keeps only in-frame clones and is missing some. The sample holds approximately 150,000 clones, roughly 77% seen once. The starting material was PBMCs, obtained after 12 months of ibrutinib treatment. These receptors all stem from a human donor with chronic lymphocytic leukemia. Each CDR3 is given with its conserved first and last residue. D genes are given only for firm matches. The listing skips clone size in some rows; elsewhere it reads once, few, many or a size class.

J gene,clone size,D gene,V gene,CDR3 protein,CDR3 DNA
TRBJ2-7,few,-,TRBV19,CASSMVLVATYEQYF,TGTGCCAGTAGTATGGTCTTGGTGGCCACCTACGAGCAGTACTTC
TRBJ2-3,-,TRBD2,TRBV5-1,CASSLLAGVGDTQYF,TGCGCCAGCAGCCTACTAGCGGGAGTAGGTGATACGCAGTATTTT
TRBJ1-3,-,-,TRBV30,CAWSFSSGNTIYF,TGTGCCTGGTCTTTCTCCTCTGGAAACACCATATATTTT
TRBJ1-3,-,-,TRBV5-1,CASSLDSRNTIYF,TGCGCCAGCAGCTTAGACTCGAGAAACACCATATATTTT
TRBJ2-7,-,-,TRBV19,CASSTAGTKTYEQYF,TGTGCCAGTAGTACAGCCGGGACCAAAACCTACGAGCAGTACTTC
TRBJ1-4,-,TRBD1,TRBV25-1,CASSPNRGPANEKLFF,TGTGCCAGCAGTCCTAACAGGGGTCCGGCTAATGAAAAACTGTTTTTT
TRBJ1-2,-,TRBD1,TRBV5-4,CASSLAGTGVRGYTF,TGTGCCAGCAGCTTGGCCGGGACAGGGGTCCGTGGCTACACCTTC
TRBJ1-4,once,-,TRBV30,CAWSDPQMYEKLFF,TGTGCCTGGAGTGACCCTCAAATGTACGAAAAACTGTTTTTT
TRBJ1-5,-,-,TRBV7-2,CASSLDLFQPQHF,TGTGCCAGCAGCTTAGATCTTTTTCAGCCCCAGCATTTT
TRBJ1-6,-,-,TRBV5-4,CASNQGTEYSPLHF,TGTGCCAGCAACCAAGGGACCGAGTACTCACCCCTCCACTTT
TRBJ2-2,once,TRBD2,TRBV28,CASSLVASGNTGELFF,TGTGCCAGCAGTTTGGTGGCTAGCGGGAACACCGGGGAGCTGTTTTTT
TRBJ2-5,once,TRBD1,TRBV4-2,CASSLKGQQETQYF,TGTGCCAGCAGCCTAAAGGGACAGCAAGAGACCCAGTACTTC
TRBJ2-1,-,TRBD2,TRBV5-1,CAIEREGRYNEQFF,TGCGCCATCGAGCGGGAGGGCCGCTACAATGAGCAGTTCTTC
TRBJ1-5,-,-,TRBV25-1,CASGGSGTQPQHF,TGTGCCAGTGGAGGCTCAGGGACTCAGCCCCAGCATTTT
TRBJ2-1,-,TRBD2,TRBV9,CASSDSISSGRVYNEQFF,TGTGCCAGCAGCGATAGTATCTCTAGCGGGAGAGTTTACAATGAGCAGTTCTTC
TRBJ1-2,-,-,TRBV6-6,CASSYRLSNTGYTF,TGTGCCAGCAGTTACAGACTTTCTAATACTGGCTACACCTTC
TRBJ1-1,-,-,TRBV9,CASSVARMNTEAFF,TGTGCCAGCAGCGTAGCGAGGATGAACACTGAAGCTTTCTTT
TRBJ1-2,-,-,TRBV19,CASSISTAAGYTF,TGTGCCAGTAGTATTTCGACAGCGGCCGGCTACACCTTC
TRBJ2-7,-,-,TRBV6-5,CASRTGLSSYEQYF,TGTGCCAGCAGGACAGGTCTTAGCTCCTACGAGCAGTACTTC
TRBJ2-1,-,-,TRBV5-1,CASSYDSGLGYNEQFF,TGCGCCAGCAGTTACGATAGCGGACTCGGCTACAATGAGCAGTTCTTC
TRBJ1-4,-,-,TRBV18,CASSPYRAGTNEKLFF,TGTGCCAGCTCACCCTACAGGGCCGGGACTAATGAAAAACTGTTTTTT
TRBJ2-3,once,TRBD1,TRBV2,CASSDRVLVGTDTQYF,TGTGCCAGCAGCGACAGGGTACTAGTGGGCACAGATACGCAGTATTTT
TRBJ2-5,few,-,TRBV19,CASSKGIRGVQETQYF,TGTGCCAGTAGTAAAGGGATAAGGGGCGTTCAAGAGACCCAGTACTTC
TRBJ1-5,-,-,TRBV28,CASGVVGGAYQPQHF,TGTGCCAGTGGCGTGGTCGGGGGGGCTTATCAGCCCCAGCATTTT
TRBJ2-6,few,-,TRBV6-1,CASRPGQDGANVLTF,TGTGCCAGCAGACCCGGGCAGGATGGGGCCAACGTCCTGACTTTC
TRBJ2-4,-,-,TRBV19,CASSISRDSGNIQYF,TGTGCCAGTAGTATAAGTCGGGATAGCGGAAACATTCAGTACTTC